This T cell receptor beta chain came from a study of T cell clonality in common variable immunodeficiency. Only in-frame clones appear in the TCRdb table, and some are missing; sequencing was by immunoSEQ multiplex PCR. The sample has over 30,000 clones, none seen only once; the top ten hold roughly 3.4%. Donors gave about 5 to 8 ml heparinized peripheral whole blood. The CDR3 runs to 14 residues. From germline, CDR1 is LNHDA and CDR2 SQIVND (reference sequence). Points on this clone: The read terminates 3 residues ahead of where the CDR3 ends, so the germline J gene completes it.

The TCR was taken from a person aged 18-69 years in good health. Material: peripheral blood mononuclear cells. The J gene is TRBJ2-3, the V gene TRBV19, with unresolved D. The CDR3 protein is CASSSQMYQETQYF. The DNA read from the CDR3 is TGTGCCAGTAGTTCCCAGATGTACCAAGAGACG. The full variable domain, with the rest looked up from reference TRBV19 and TRBJ2-3, is DGGITQSPKYLFRKEGQNVTLSCEQNLNHDAMYWYRQDPGQGLRLIYYSQIVNDFQKGDIAEGYSVSREKKESFPLTVTSAQKNPTAFYLCASSSQMYQETQYFGPGTRLTVL.